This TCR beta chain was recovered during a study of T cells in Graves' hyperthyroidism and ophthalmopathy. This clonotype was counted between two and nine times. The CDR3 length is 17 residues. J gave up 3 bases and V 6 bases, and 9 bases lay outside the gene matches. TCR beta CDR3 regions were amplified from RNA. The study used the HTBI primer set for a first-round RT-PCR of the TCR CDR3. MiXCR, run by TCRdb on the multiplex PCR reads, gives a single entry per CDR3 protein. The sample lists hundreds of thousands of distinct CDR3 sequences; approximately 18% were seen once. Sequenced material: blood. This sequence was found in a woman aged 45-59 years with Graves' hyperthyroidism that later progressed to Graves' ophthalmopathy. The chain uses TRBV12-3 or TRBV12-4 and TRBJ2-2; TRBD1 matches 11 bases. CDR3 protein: CASRRDRGGVDTGELFF. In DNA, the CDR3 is TGTGCCAGCAGACGGGACAGGGGGGGCGTCGACACCGGGGAGCTGTTTTTT.